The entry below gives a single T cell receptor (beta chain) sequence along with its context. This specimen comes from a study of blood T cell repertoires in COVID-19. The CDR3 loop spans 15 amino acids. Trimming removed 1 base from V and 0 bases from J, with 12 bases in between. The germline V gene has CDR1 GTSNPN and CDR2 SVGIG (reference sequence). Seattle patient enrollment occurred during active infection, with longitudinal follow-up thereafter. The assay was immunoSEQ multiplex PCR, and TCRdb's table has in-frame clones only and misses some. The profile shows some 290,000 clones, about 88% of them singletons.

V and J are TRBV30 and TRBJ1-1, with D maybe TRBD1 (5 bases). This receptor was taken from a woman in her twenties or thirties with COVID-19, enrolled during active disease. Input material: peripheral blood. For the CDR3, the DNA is TGTGCCTGGAGTGGGAGGGGCTTCATGAACACTGAAGCTTTCTTT. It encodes CAWSGRGFMNTEAFF.